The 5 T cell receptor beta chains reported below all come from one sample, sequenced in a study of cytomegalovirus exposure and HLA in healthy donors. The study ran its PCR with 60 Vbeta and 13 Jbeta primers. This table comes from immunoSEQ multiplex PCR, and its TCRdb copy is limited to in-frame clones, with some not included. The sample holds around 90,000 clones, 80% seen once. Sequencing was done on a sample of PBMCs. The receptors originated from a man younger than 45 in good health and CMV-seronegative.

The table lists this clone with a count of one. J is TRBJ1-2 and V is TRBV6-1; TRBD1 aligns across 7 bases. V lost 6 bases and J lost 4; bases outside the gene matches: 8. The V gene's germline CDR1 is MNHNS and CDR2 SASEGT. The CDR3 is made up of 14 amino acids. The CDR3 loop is CASRAGQDFYGYTF. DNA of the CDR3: TGTGCCAGCAGGGCCGGACAGGACTTCTATGGCTACACCTTC.

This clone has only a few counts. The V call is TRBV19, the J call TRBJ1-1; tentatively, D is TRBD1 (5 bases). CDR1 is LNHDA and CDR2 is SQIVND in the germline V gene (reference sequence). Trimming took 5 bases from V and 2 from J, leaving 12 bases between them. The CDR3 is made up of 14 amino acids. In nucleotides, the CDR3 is TGTGCCAGTAGTCTCCCGACAGAAAACACTGAAGCTTTCTTT. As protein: CASSLPTENTEAFF.

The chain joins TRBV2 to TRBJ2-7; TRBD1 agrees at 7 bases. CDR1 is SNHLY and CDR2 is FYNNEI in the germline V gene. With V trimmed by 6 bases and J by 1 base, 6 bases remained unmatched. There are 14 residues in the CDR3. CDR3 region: CASREQGSSYEQYF. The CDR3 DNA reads TGTGCCAGCAGGGAACAGGGGTCTTCCTACGAGCAGTACTTC.

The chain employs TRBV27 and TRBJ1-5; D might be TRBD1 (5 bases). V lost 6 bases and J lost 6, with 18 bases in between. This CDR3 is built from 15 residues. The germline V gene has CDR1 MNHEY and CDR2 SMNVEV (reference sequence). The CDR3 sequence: CASSQVGGFSQPQHF. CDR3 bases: TGTGCCAGCAGCCAGGTGGGGGGGTTTAGTCAGCCCCAGCATTTT.

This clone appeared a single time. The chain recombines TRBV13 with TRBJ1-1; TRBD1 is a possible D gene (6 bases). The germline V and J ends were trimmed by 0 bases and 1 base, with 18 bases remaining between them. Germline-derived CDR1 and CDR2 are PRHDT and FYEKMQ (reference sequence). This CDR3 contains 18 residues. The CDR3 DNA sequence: TGTGCCAGCAGCTTAGGTAGTCGGGGGGCCTCAGGGAACACTGAAGCTTTCTTT. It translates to CASSLGSRGASGNTEAFF.